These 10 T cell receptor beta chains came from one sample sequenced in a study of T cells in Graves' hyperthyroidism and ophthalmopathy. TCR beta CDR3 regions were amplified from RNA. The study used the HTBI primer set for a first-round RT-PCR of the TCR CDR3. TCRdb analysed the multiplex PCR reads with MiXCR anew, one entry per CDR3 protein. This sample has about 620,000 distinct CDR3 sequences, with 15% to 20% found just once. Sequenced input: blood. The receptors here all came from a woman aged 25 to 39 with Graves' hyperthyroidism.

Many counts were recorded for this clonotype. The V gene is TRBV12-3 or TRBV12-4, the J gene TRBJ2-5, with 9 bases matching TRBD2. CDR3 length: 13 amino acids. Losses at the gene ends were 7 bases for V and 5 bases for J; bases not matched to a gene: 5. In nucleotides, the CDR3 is TGTGCCAGCACCCGGACTAGCGAGGAGACCCAGTACTTC. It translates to CASTRTSEETQYF.

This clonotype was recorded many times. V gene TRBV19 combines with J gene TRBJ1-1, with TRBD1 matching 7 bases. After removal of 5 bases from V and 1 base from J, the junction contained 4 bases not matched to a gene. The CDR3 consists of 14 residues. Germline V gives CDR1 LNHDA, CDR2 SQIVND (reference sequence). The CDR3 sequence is CASSYRGPNTEAFF. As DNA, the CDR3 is TGTGCCAGTAGTTACAGGGGACCGAACACTGAAGCTTTCTTT.

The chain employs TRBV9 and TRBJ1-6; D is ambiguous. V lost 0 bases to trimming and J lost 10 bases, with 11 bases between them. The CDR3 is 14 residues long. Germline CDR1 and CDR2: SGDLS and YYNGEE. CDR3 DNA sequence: TGTGCCAGCAGCGTAGGACCATCTGAATCACCCCTCCACTTT. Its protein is CASSVGPSESPLHF. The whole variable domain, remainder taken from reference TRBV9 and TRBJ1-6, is DSGVTQTPKHLITATGQRVTLRCSPRSGDLSVYWYQQSLDQGLQFLIQYYNGEERAKGNILERFSAQQFPDLHSELNLSSLELGDSALYFCASSVGPSESPLHFGNGTRLTVT.

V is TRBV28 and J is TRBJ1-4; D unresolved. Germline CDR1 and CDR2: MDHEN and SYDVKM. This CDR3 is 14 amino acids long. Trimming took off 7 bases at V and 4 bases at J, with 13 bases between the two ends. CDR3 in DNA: TGTGCCAGCACCAGCCTCCCGAATAATGAAAAACTGTTTTTT. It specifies CASTSLPNNEKLFF.

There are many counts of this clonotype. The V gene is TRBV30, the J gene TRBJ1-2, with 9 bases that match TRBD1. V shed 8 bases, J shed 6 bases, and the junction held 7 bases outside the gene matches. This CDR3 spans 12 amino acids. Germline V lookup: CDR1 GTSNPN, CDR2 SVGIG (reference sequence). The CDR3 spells CALQGTGHGYTF. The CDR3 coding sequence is TGTGCCCTCCAAGGGACAGGGCATGGCTACACCTTC.

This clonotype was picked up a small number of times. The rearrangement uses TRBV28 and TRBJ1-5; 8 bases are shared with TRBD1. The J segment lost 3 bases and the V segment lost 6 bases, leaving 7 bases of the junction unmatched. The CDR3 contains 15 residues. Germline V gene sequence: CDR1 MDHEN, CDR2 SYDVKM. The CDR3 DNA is TGTGCCAGCAGAGTCCTGGACAGGGCCAATCAGCCCCAGCATTTT. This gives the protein CASRVLDRANQPQHF.

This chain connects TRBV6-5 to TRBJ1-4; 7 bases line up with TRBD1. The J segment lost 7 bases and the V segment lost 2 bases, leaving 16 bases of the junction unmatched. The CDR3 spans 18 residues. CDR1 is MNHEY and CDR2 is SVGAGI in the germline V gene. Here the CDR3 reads CASSYTLRVPGGPEKLFF. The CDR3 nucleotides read TGTGCCAGCAGTTACACCCTCCGGGTCCCAGGGGGGCCTGAAAAACTGTTTTTT.

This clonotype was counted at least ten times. The CDR3 is CASGEGVWNEQYF. CDR3 DNA sequence: TGTGCTAGTGGTGAGGGGGTTTGGAACGAGCAGTACTTC. The rearrangement uses TRBV12-5 and TRBJ2-7; possible D gene TRBD1, 6 bases. Germline CDR1 reads LGHNT; CDR2 reads FRNRAP. Trimming removed 5 bases at V and 5 bases at J, with 13 bases between. There are 13 residues in the CDR3. Based on the CDR3 plus reference TRBV12-5 and TRBJ2-7, the full variable domain is DARVTQTPRHKVTEMGQEVTMRCQPILGHNTVFWYRQTMMQGLELLAYFRNRAPLDDSGMPKDRFSAEMPDATLATLKIQPSEPRDSAVYFCASGEGVWNEQYFGPGTRLTVT.

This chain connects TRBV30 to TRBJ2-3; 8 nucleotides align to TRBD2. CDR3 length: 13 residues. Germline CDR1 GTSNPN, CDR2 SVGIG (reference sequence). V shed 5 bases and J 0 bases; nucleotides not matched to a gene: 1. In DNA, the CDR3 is TGTGCCTGGGCTAGCGGGAGCACAGATACGCAGTATTTT. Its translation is CAWASGSTDTQYF.

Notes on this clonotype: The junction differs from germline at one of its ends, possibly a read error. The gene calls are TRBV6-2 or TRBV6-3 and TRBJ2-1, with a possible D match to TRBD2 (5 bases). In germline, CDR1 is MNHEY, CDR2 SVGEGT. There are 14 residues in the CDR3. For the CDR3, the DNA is TGTGCCAGCAGTCGGGGAAGCTCCTACAATAAGCAGTTCTTC. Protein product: CASSRGSSYNKQFF.